Each of the 28 T cell receptor beta chains below was sequenced from the same sample in a study of graft-versus-host responses after intestinal transplantation. This table comes from immunoSEQ multiplex PCR, and its TCRdb copy is limited to in-frame clones, with some not included. Of about 97,000 clones listed, 91% were seen once; the top ten hold 0.15% to 0.2%. These TCRs are of unknown antigen specificity. The sequencing here drew on unstimulated CD4+ T cells sorted from spleen or lymph node cells, taken before transplant. The receptors originated from a human donor who was the organ donor for an intestinal transplant.

The gene calls are TRBV5-1 and TRBJ2-3, with 15 bases aligning to TRBD2. CDR1 is SGHRS and CDR2 is YFSETQ in the germline V gene. The CDR3 sequence is 18 residues long. The trim removed 4 bases at V and 2 bases at J, leaving 8 bases unmatched. CDR3 DNA sequence: TGCGCCAGCAGCCGAGGACTAGCGGGGGGGCCGAACACAGATACGCAGTATTTT. As protein: CASSRGLAGGPNTDTQYF.

This chain links TRBV6-5 with TRBJ1-2; possible D gene TRBD1, 5 bases. Germline CDR1 and CDR2: MNHEY and SVGAGI. CDR3 length equals 16 residues. V gave up 2 bases and J gave up 6 bases, with 19 bases separating them. This CDR3 reads CASSYGDSVTVHGYTF. The CDR3 DNA reads TGTGCCAGCAGTTACGGCGACAGCGTCACGGTTCATGGCTACACCTTC.

The chain joins TRBV28 to TRBJ2-7, with D possibly being TRBD2 (6 bases). The V gene's germline CDR1 is MDHEN and CDR2 SYDVKM. The CDR3 extends over 14 amino acids. The V end was cut by 2 bases, the J end by 3 bases, with 11 bases between. CDR3 sequence reads: CASSLASANYEQYF. CDR3 DNA: TGTGCCAGCAGTTTAGCTAGCGCCAACTACGAGCAGTACTTC.

The chain combines TRBV5-4 with TRBJ2-6; TRBD2 is a possible D gene (6 bases). The CDR3 runs 16 residues. The V and J ends lost 0 bases and 4 bases respectively, with 11 bases between them. From germline, CDR1 is SGHNT and CDR2 YYREEE (reference sequence). In DNA, the CDR3 is TGTGCCAGCAGCTTGGTAGCGGAGTTGGGGGCCAACGTCCTGACTTTC. It codes for CASSLVAELGANVLTF. Together with reference TRBV5-4 and TRBJ2-6, the CDR3 gives the full variable domain: ETGVTQSPTHLIKTRGQQVTLRCSSQSGHNTVSWYQQALGQGPQFIFQYYREEENGRGNFPPRFSGLQFPNYSSELNVNALELDDSALYLCASSLVAELGANVLTFGAGSRLTVL.

The rearrangement joins TRBV7-9 to TRBJ2-7, with D possibly matching TRBD1 (5 bases). V lost 4 bases, J lost 5 bases, and 18 bases lay in between. CDR3 length: 15 residues. CDR1 SEHNR and CDR2 FQNEAQ come from the germline V gene (reference sequence). The CDR3 region has the DNA TGTGCCAGCAGCTCCACAGGCACCTCTTGGCACGAGCAGTACTTC. This encodes CASSSTGTSWHEQYF. Supplemented by reference TRBV7-9 and TRBJ2-7, the full variable domain reads DTGVSQNPRHKITKRGQNVTFRCDPISEHNRLYWYRQTLGQGPEFLTYFQNEAQLEKSRLLSDRFSAERPKGSFSTLEIQRTEQGDSAMYLCASSSTGTSWHEQYFGPGTRLTVT.

The chain combines TRBV4-3 with TRBJ2-1; TRBD2 aligns across 8 bases. Germline assignment: CDR1 LGHNA and CDR2 YSLEER. The V gene end was trimmed by 3 bases and the J gene end by 10 bases; junction bases not matched to a gene: 5. The CDR3 is 13 residues long. The CDR3 DNA follows: TGCGCCAGCAGCCAGGGACTAGGTTTCGAGCAGTTCTTC. Its protein is CASSQGLGFEQFF.

The genes are TRBV10-3 and TRBJ2-7; 7 bases align to TRBD1. Trimming removed 5 bases from V and 4 bases from J; junction bases left unmatched: 11. Per the germline V gene, CDR1 is ENHRY and CDR2 is SYGVKD. There are 15 residues in the CDR3. The CDR3 DNA sequence: TGTGCCATCAGTTCAGCTGACAGGGTGGGGTACGAGCAGTACTTC. This sequence encodes CAISSADRVGYEQYF.

In its sample, this clone was seen a few times. This sequence joins TRBV7-9 and TRBJ1-1, with 7 bases that match TRBD1. This CDR3 contains 14 residues. Trimming took 5 bases from V and 4 from J; bases not matched to a gene: 7. Germline CDR1 is SEHNR and CDR2 is FQNEAQ (reference sequence). CDR3 sequence (DNA): TGTGCCAGCAGCCCCCGCGCAGGGGGCACTGAAGCTTTCTTT. Translation gives CASSPRAGGTEAFF.

The V gene is TRBV27, the J gene TRBJ2-1, with 9 bases lining up with TRBD1. Trimming at V came to 3 bases and at J to 10 bases, leaving 13 bases not matched to a gene. This CDR3 comprises 16 residues. From germline, CDR1 is MNHEY and CDR2 SMNVEV (reference sequence). Here the CDR3 reads CASSFQGLQGAREQFF. The DNA for the CDR3 is TGTGCCAGCAGTTTCCAAGGATTACAGGGGGCCCGGGAGCAGTTCTTC.

This clone came up once. V usage is TRBV10-2 and J usage is TRBJ1-4; a weak D match, TRBD1 (5 bases). Germline-derived CDR1 and CDR2 are WSHSY and SAAADI. CDR3 length: 13 residues. Deletions cut 8 bases from V and 4 bases from J, with 11 bases between. The CDR3 protein is CASSGRVNEKLFF. In nucleotides, the CDR3 is TGCGCCAGCTCGGGCAGGGTTAATGAAAAACTGTTTTTT.

The J gene is TRBJ1-1, the V gene TRBV6-1; the D is unclear. With 7 bases removed from V and 0 bases from J, the gap between germline ends came to 12 bases. The CDR3 contains 14 residues. CDR1 MNHNS and CDR2 SASEGT come from the germline V gene. The CDR3 region is CASTEASMNTEAFF. The DNA for the CDR3 is TGTGCCAGCACCGAGGCTTCCATGAACACTGAAGCTTTCTTT.

J is TRBJ2-3 and V is TRBV5-1, with D possibly TRBD2 on 6 matching bases. The CDR3 consists of 17 residues. V lost 5 bases and J 1 base, leaving 20 bases between the germline ends. Germline V gene sequence: CDR1 SGHRS, CDR2 YFSETQ. CDR3 in amino acids: CASRVSSGPSGTDTQYF. CDR3 coding DNA: TGCGCCAGCAGGGTTTCTAGTGGTCCTAGCGGCACAGATACGCAGTATTTT.

The chain links TRBV2 to TRBJ1-2; D possibly corresponds to TRBD1 (6 bases). V was shortened by 1 base and J by 5 bases, with 8 bases between the two germline ends. The CDR3 contains 13 residues. In germline, CDR1 is SNHLY, CDR2 FYNNEI. The CDR3 loop is CASSEGTDYGYTF. CDR3 DNA: TGTGCCAGCAGTGAAGGGACAGATTATGGCTACACCTTC.

The J gene is TRBJ1-3, the V gene TRBV7-6, with D uncertain. The CDR3 sequence is 16 residues long. V lost 1 base and J lost 4, with 14 bases in between. CDR1 and CDR2 (germline): SGHVS, FNYEAQ. CDR3 nucleotide sequence: TGTGCCAGCAGCTTAGGGACTTGGGCATCCGGAAACACCATATATTTT. It yields the protein CASSLGTWASGNTIYF.

The chain combines TRBV18 with TRBJ2-7; TRBD1 might be the D (7 bases). Deletions cut 2 bases from V and 1 base from J, with 12 bases between. The CDR3 has 15 amino acids. Per the germline V gene, CDR1 is KGHSH and CDR2 is LQKENI. Here the CDR3 reads CASSPWQGGSYEQYF. In DNA, the CDR3 is TGTGCCAGCTCACCATGGCAGGGGGGATCCTACGAGCAGTACTTC.

This sequence joins TRBV5-4 and TRBJ2-2, with 10 bases that match TRBD2. Germline trimming cut 0 bases from V and 4 bases from J; bases unmatched to any gene: 6. Germline V gene data show CDR1 as SGHNT and CDR2 as YYREEE (reference sequence). The CDR3 loop spans 17 amino acids. The CDR3 is CASSLALAGVGTGELFF. The CDR3 DNA reads as TGTGCCAGCAGCTTGGCGCTAGCGGGGGTCGGCACCGGGGAGCTGTTTTTT. The complete variable domain, with remaining parts taken from reference TRBV5-4 and TRBJ2-2, reads ETGVTQSPTHLIKTRGQQVTLRCSSQSGHNTVSWYQQALGQGPQFIFQYYREEENGRGNFPPRFSGLQFPNYSSELNVNALELDDSALYLCASSLALAGVGTGELFFGEGSRLTVL.

The V and J genes are TRBV9 and TRBJ2-1, with D possibly being TRBD1 (6 bases). Germline V gives CDR1 SGDLS, CDR2 YYNGEE. V was trimmed by 0 bases and J by 0 bases, leaving 13 bases between them. This CDR3 contains 17 residues. CDR3 loop: CASSVGERGSSYNEQFF. CDR3 sequence (DNA): TGTGCCAGCAGCGTAGGAGAGAGGGGGAGCTCCTACAATGAGCAGTTCTTC.

CDR3 protein: CASSQEGRATDTQYF. In DNA, the CDR3 is TGCGCCAGCAGCCAAGAGGGGAGAGCGACAGATACGCAGTATTTT. V gene TRBV4-1 combines with J gene TRBJ2-3; a weak D match, TRBD2 (5 bases). The germline V gene encodes CDR1 MGHRA and CDR2 YSYEKL. Trimming stripped 0 bases from V and 3 bases from J, with 10 bases between. The CDR3 contains 15 residues.

The chain is built from TRBV7-2 and TRBJ2-3; D might be TRBD2 (6 bases). The CDR3 totals 16 residues. Germline CDR1 SGHTA, CDR2 FQGNSA. The V and J ends lost 7 bases and 2 bases respectively, with 19 bases between them. The CDR3 region is CASTNFGGGNTDTQYF. Written as DNA, the CDR3 is TGTGCCAGCACCAATTTTGGTGGGGGGAACACAGATACGCAGTATTTT.

This rearrangement joins TRBV23-1 to TRBJ1-3, with 8 positions matching TRBD1. TRBV23-1 qualifies as an ORF whose function is uncertain. Trimming took 5 bases from V and 0 from J; bases not matched to a gene: 6. The CDR3 consists of 16 residues. CDR3 nucleotides: TGCGCCAGCAGTTTTTGGGACAGGAGCTCTGGAAACACCATATATTTT. Translation gives CASSFWDRSSGNTIYF.

The chain is built from TRBV29-1 and TRBJ1-1; D is perhaps TRBD1 (5 bases). V lost 4 bases and J 3 bases, leaving 12 bases between the germline ends. This CDR3 is built from 13 residues. Germline lookup yields CDR1 SQVTM and CDR2 ANQGSEA. CDR3 bases: TGCAGCGTTGGGGGCGACAGATACACTGAAGCTTTCTTT. This codes for CSVGGDRYTEAFF.

The rearrangement links TRBV28 to TRBJ1-2; D gene uncertain. With 2 bases removed from V and 8 bases from J, the gap between germline ends came to 18 bases. The CDR3 is 15 residues long. Germline assignment: CDR1 MDHEN and CDR2 SYDVKM. The CDR3 DNA sequence: TGTGCCAGCAGTTTAAGTACCTCGGGAACCCCAGGCTACACCTTC. Translation gives CASSLSTSGTPGYTF.

The J gene is TRBJ2-5, the V gene TRBV12-5, with no clear D. The germline V gene has CDR1 LGHNT and CDR2 FRNRAP. The CDR3 has 14 amino acids. The V end was cut by 2 bases, the J end by 1 base, with 8 bases between. CDR3 DNA sequence: TGTGCTAGTGGTTTGTCGCAGTCCCAAGAGACCCAGTACTTC. This encodes CASGLSQSQETQYF.

The chain couples TRBV11-2 to TRBJ1-1; tentatively, D is TRBD1 (6 bases). CDR3 length: 15 residues. Trimming cost V 4 bases and J 0 bases, with 12 bases left between them. The germline CDR1 and CDR2 sequences are SGHAT and FQNNGV. CDR3 residues: CASSSSGVVNTEAFF. The CDR3 region has the DNA TGTGCCAGCAGCTCCTCAGGGGTTGTGAACACTGAAGCTTTCTTT.

The chain joins TRBV4-2 to TRBJ2-1, with 10 positions matching TRBD2. The germline CDR1 and CDR2 sequences are LGHNA and YNFKEQ. Losses at the gene ends were 1 base for V and 0 bases for J; bases not matched to a gene: 3. The CDR3 is made up of 17 amino acids. CDR3 sequence (DNA): TGTGCCAGCAGCCAAGTACTAGCGGGGAGCTCCTACAATGAGCAGTTCTTC. Protein product: CASSQVLAGSSYNEQFF.

The chain carries TRBV5-1 and TRBJ2-5; D is perhaps TRBD2 (6 bases). The CDR3 spans 15 residues. Germline V gene data show CDR1 as SGHRS and CDR2 as YFSETQ. V lost 0 bases to trimming and J lost 2 bases, with 11 bases between them. In DNA form, the CDR3 reads TGCGCCAGCAGCTTGGTAGGCGGGGCGCAAGAGACCCAGTACTTC. Protein: CASSLVGGAQETQYF.

V and J are TRBV5-1 and TRBJ1-1; 7 bases map to TRBD1. Germline assignment: CDR1 SGHRS and CDR2 YFSETQ. V lost 0 bases and J lost 1; bases outside the gene matches: 0. The CDR3 has 14 residues. CDR3 nucleotide sequence: TGCGCCAGCAGCTTGGAGGGGGCGAACACTGAAGCTTTCTTT. This translates into CASSLEGANTEAFF.

The chain combines TRBV9 with TRBJ2-2; tentatively, D is TRBD1 (6 bases). CDR3 length: 18 amino acids. CDR1 and CDR2 from the germline V gene are SGDLS and YYNGEE. Between the trimmed V and J ends, which lost 4 bases and 8 bases, there was a span of 27 bases. CDR3 sequence: CASSFPDRVWDTGGELFF. DNA of the CDR3: TGTGCCAGCAGCTTTCCCGACCGGGTTTGGGACACCGGGGGGGAGCTGTTTTTT.